This TCR beta chain derives from a study of T-cell reconstitution after alpha-beta-depleted transplantation in children. Study-wide findings and caveats: At the one-year point after transplant, T-cell counts and TCRbeta diversity were found to come mostly from T cells that had been newly produced. Reports say that about two months after transplant, the alpha-beta T cells came out of several hundred graft clones that had expanded.

This clonotype was picked up a small number of times. The antigen remains undetermined. The germline V gene has CDR1 SQVTM and CDR2 ANQGSEA. CDR3 length equals 14 residues. Trimming cost V 6 bases and J 1 base, with 15 bases left between them. The authors prepared the TCRbeta library with unique molecular identifiers. TCRdb called the PCR reads again in MiXCR, with one record for every CDR3 protein. The sample contains a few hundred thousand distinct CDR3 sequences, roughly 12% of which appear only once. This TCR was sampled from a male patient between 2 and 9 years old who had a stem cell transplant for chronic granulomatous disease, so the T cells may come from the graft donor. The sample consisted of peripheral blood, taken 180 days after TCRalphabeta/CD19-depleted stem cell transplant. The chain joins TRBV29-1 to TRBJ1-1; no reliable D call. In nucleotides, the CDR3 is TGCAGCGTGTTTCCCCGACTGGCGAACACTGAAGCTTTCTTT. Protein product: CSVFPRLANTEAFF.